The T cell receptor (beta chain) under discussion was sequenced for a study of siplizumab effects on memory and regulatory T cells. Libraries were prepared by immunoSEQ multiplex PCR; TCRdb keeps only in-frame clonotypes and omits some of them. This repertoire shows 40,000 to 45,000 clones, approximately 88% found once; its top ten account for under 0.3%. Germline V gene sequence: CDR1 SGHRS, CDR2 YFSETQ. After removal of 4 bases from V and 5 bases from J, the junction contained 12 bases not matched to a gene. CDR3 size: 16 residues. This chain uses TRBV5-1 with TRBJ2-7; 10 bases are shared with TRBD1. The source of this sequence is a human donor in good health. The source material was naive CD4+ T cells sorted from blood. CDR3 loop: CASSGGQGTAVDEQYF. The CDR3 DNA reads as TGCGCCAGCAGCGGGGGACAGGGGACTGCTGTTGACGAGCAGTACTTC.